This T cell receptor (beta chain) was found in a study of T cells after yellow fever vaccination (dated by TCRdb to about 2019). Some background on the complete study: The SMART-Seq v4 Ultra Low Input RNA kit was used to prepare libraries from fractions with low cell numbers. To track T-cell clones before and after primary and booster YFV17D yellow fever vaccination, bulk TCR alpha and beta repertoires were sequenced longitudinally. Two healthy male donors, one aged 18 to 30 and one aged 30 to 40 years, made up the cohort. Blood was collected at multiple timepoints before and after primary and secondary immunization, and bulk PBMC replicates and cell subsets were isolated.

Study-wide conclusions, independent of this receptor: Because only a couple of donors were included in the study, the extent to which the findings can be generalized is limited. The secondary T-cell response was weaker than the primary response but faster, peaking on day 5 instead of day 15. Computational filtering was required because FACS-sorted repertoires could contain abundant contaminating clonotypes from the bulk population. After the booster, most clones that had expanded after primary vaccination were detected again (approximately 97% of CD4 and 70% to 90% of CD8), suggesting broad maintenance of memory. A small fraction of clonotypes appeared in both the CD4 and CD8 compartments, likely as a result of convergent recombination.

These reads were obtained on an Illumina NovaSeq 6000. TCR cDNA was synthesized by 5'RACE template switching, through which a universal primer site and unique molecular identifiers were introduced. Priming of cDNA synthesis was performed from both the TCR alpha and TCR beta constant segments. Two PCR steps were used to amplify libraries, with sample barcodes and sequencing adapters being added in the second step. Sequencing of libraries was done on Illumina HiSeq 2500 (2x100 bp) or NovaSeq (2x150 bp). The authors' analysis ran thus. Reads were demultiplexed and collapsed into UMI consensus sequences with MIGEC, and V(D)J alignment was performed with MiXCR. Using edgeR on replicate PBMC samples, clonotypes were called vaccine-responding if FDR was below 0.01 and the log2 fold change was above 5 up to day 15. Bulk clonotypes were assigned CD4 or CD8 identity according to which sequenced CD4 or CD8 repertoire held them at higher abundance. TCRdb reran the public reads through fastp at Q25 and MiXCR, keeping productive beta chains. Identical CDR3 protein sequences are pooled into one entry, listed with their most common genes and DNA. The V and J calls here are based on TCRdb, not the publication. This sample comprises fewer than 500,000 distinct CDR3 sequences, approximately 18% of them detected only once. The ten largest clonotypes hold 18% of the sample.

CDR1 and CDR2 are drawn from the germline V gene: SGHRS, YFSETQ. V has 0 bases trimmed and J has 5 bases trimmed; junction bases matching no gene number 8. The CDR3 numbers 15 residues from cysteine through phenylalanine. The retained sequence is limited to the CDR3, 45 bases, with the frame set at the first base. Points on this clonotype: Its antigen target is currently unknown. Base qualities were left out, and no much larger clone turns up one base away.

In light of the paper, this sample's treatment or condition label describes: live attenuated yellow fever vaccine strain. Two biological replicates of bulk PBMCs were collected at each blood-draw timepoint. PBMCs were isolated from peripheral blood using a standard Ficoll-Paque protocol. TriZol was used to extract RNA from bulk PBMCs, from CD4 and CD8 fractions, and from dextramer-positive and dextramer-negative fractions. The rearrangement combines TRBV5-1 with TRBJ2-7; 7 of the junction bases match TRBD1. The source is a man between 18 and 29 years old who received the YFV17D yellow fever vaccine. The sequencing used PBMCs, collected before the yellow fever booster vaccination. The DNA reads as follows: TGCGCCAGCAGCTTGGAACAGGGGCTGTCGCACGAGCAGTACTTC. Translated, it reads CASSLEQGLSHEQYF.